This T cell receptor beta chain came from a study of long-term antiretroviral therapy in people with HIV. Whole-study context: In the earliest collections, sampling predates the 2015 immediate-ART recommendation by about a decade.

They ran version v3.0 of the immunoSEQ assay at survey level. Only in-frame clones appear in the TCRdb table, and some are missing; sequencing was by immunoSEQ multiplex PCR. The sample holds approximately 21,000 clones, more than 70% seen once. Cryopreserved PBMC samples of roughly 0.95-11 million cells were used for DNA extraction. V was cut by 5 bases and J by 5 bases, with 12 bases left in between. This CDR3 region has 13 residues. Germline V gene sequence: CDR1 SQVTM, CDR2 ANQGSEA. Details on this clone: The antigen remains undetermined.

Study results and caveats: In samples taken after ART, diversity increased but remained below transplant donor control levels. The study collected blood between 2004 and 2017, possibly under older ART regimens.

The sequence came from a man aged 18 to 29 with HIV. The sample consisted of unsorted PBMCs, taken 0.5 years before starting antiretroviral therapy. This chain connects TRBV29-1 to TRBJ2-2; D possibly corresponds to TRBD2 (5 bases). CDR3 nucleotide sequence: TGCAGCGTTCTCGAGGGAGAAACCGGGGAGCTGTTTTTT. Translation: CSVLEGETGELFF.